The 3 T cell receptor beta chains reported below all come from one sample, sequenced in a study of shared clonotypes between healthy human individuals. The protocol was immunoSEQ multiplex PCR, while the TCRdb copy is restricted to in-frame clones and leaves out a portion. The sample shows over 1.4 million clones, 96% of them seen only once. The sample was naive CD4+ T cells sorted from blood. The subset was: CD45RA+ positively selected. The receptor source for this set is a young man in good health.

The chain has TRBV4-3 and TRBJ2-7; 11 nucleotides align to TRBD1. Looked up from germline, CDR1 is LGHNA and CDR2 is YSLEER. Germline trimming cut 1 base from V and 3 bases from J; bases unmatched to any gene: 5. The CDR3 has 16 residues. The CDR3 sequence is CASSQGPGQGDYEQYF. CDR3 sequence (DNA): TGCGCCAGCAGCCAAGGACCGGGACAGGGGGACTACGAGCAGTACTTC.

Here the CDR3 reads CASSLAGSPYEQYF. DNA of the CDR3: TGTGCCAGCAGCTTAGCCGGTTCCCCCTACGAGCAGTACTTC. The chain recombines TRBV7-2 with TRBJ2-7, with D uncertain. Trimming stripped 0 bases from V and 2 bases from J, with 8 bases between. The germline V gene has CDR1 SGHTA and CDR2 FQGNSA. The CDR3 runs to 14 residues.

The gene calls are TRBV5-1 and TRBJ2-1; TRBD2 agrees at 7 bases. This CDR3 spans 14 amino acids. Germline-derived CDR1 and CDR2 are SGHRS and YFSETQ. V lost 4 bases, J lost 2 bases, and 3 bases stayed unmatched. CDR3 in amino acids: CASSAGLAYNEQFF. The DNA for the CDR3 is TGCGCCAGCAGCGCCGGACTAGCCTACAATGAGCAGTTCTTC.